These 22 T cell receptor beta chains came from one sample sequenced in a study of cytomegalovirus exposure and HLA in healthy donors. PCR primers comprised 60 Vbeta and 13 Jbeta primers. Sequencing was performed with immunoSEQ multiplex PCR; in TCRdb, only in-frame clones are kept and a portion is missing. This table has around 170,000 clones, more than 80% appearing once. The sample comprised PBMCs. These receptors all come from a woman aged 45 to 65 in good health and CMV-seropositive.

This chain joins TRBV5-1 and TRBJ2-1; 13 bases match TRBD2. The V gene's germline CDR1 is SGHRS and CDR2 YFSETQ. With V trimmed by 4 bases and J by 4 bases, 5 bases remained unmatched. This CDR3 region has 16 residues. Here the CDR3 DNA reads TGCGCCAGCAGCCCCCAACTAGCGGGGGGGTACAATGAGCAGTTCTTC. The encoded protein is CASSPQLAGGYNEQFF.

This clone was found once. V usage is TRBV9 and J usage is TRBJ2-7, with TRBD1 identical over 8 bases. The CDR3 runs to 15 residues. V shed 0 bases, J shed 2 bases, and the junction held 4 bases outside the gene matches. CDR1 SGDLS and CDR2 YYNGEE come from the germline V gene. This CDR3 is CASSVEPGQAYEQYF. CDR3 bases: TGTGCCAGCAGCGTAGAGCCGGGACAGGCCTACGAGCAGTACTTC.

The V call is TRBV29-1, the J call TRBJ1-2, with D maybe TRBD1 (5 bases). Trimming shortened V by 7 bases and J by 3 bases, and 12 bases separated the two germline ends. This CDR3 is 12 amino acids long. The V gene's germline CDR1 is SQVTM and CDR2 ANQGSEA. As DNA, the CDR3 is TGCAGCGGGGTACAGGATGACTATGGCTACACCTTC. Encoded protein: CSGVQDDYGYTF.

This CDR3 is CSVEAVQQGEQYF. The CDR3 nucleotides read TGCAGCGTTGAGGCGGTACAGCAGGGCGAGCAGTACTTC. J is TRBJ2-7 and V is TRBV29-1, with a weak D call TRBD1 (5 bases). The CDR3 loop spans 13 amino acids. The germline CDR1 and CDR2 sequences are SQVTM and ANQGSEA. Deletions cut 3 bases from V and 6 bases from J, with 15 bases between.

This clone was seen just once. The gene calls are TRBV6-1 and TRBJ2-7; 8 bases agree with TRBD2. The trim removed 1 base at V and 6 bases at J, leaving 5 bases unmatched. The CDR3 loop spans 14 amino acids. Germline V CDR1 and CDR2: MNHNS, SASEGT. As DNA, the CDR3 is TGTGCCAGCAGTGAAGGAAGGACTAGCTCCGAGCAGTACTTC. Translation: CASSEGRTSSEQYF.

CDR3 sequence: CASSPGQGFSYTEAFF. CDR3 sequence (DNA): TGTGCCAGCAGCCCCGGACAGGGGTTTTCGTACACTGAAGCTTTCTTT. The genes are TRBV11-2 and TRBJ1-1, with 9 bases fitting TRBD1. From germline, CDR1 is SGHAT and CDR2 FQNNGV. The CDR3 has 16 amino acids. V was clipped by 5 bases and J by 3 bases; unmatched bases: 10. Full variable domain (remainder filled in from reference TRBV11-2 and TRBJ1-1): EAGVAQSPRYKIIEKRQSVAFWCNPISGHATLYWYQQILGQGPKLLIQFQNNGVVDDSQLPKDRFSAERLKGVDSTLKIQPAKLEDSAVYLCASSPGQGFSYTEAFFGQGTRLTVV.

The chain recombines TRBV27 with TRBJ2-7; a possible D gene is TRBD1 (7 bases). Germline CDR1 is MNHEY and CDR2 is SMNVEV (reference sequence). The germline V and J ends were trimmed by 5 bases and 7 bases, with 12 bases remaining between them. This CDR3 has 12 amino acids. CDR3 sequence: CASSRRGREQYF. The CDR3 bases are TGTGCCAGCAGTAGGAGGGGGCGTGAGCAGTACTTC.

The chain recombines TRBV15 with TRBJ2-7; 7 positions agree with TRBD1. J lost 6 bases, V lost 1 base, and 6 bases had no gene match. Germline CDR1 reads LNHNV; CDR2 reads YYDKDF (reference sequence). The CDR3 has 14 amino acids. CDR3 nucleotides: TGTGCCACCAGCAGAGGGCAGGGGGTTCCCGAGCAGTACTTC. Translation: CATSRGQGVPEQYF. The whole variable domain, filled in from reference TRBV15 and TRBJ2-7, reads DAMVIQNPRYQVTQFGKPVTLSCSQTLNHNVMYWYQQKSSQAPKLLFHYYDKDFNNEADTPDNFQSRRPNTSFCFLDIRSPGLGDTAMYLCATSRGQGVPEQYFGPGTRLTVT.

This clone was seen just once. Germline and junction disagree at one end, which may indicate a read error. The chain joins TRBV7-2 to TRBJ2-7; 7 bases line up with TRBD1. The CDR3 is made up of 14 amino acids. In germline, CDR1 is SGHTA, CDR2 FQGNSA. Here the CDR3 DNA reads TGTGCCAGCAGTTTAGGGGGACAGCTATACGAGCAGTACTTC. The encoded protein is CASSLGGQLYEQYF.

The chain combines TRBV18 with TRBJ2-4; D might be TRBD2 (6 bases). V lost 3 bases to trimming and J lost 4 bases, with 16 bases between them. Per germline, CDR1 KGHSH and CDR2 LQKENI. CDR3 length: 16 amino acids. CDR3 nucleotide sequence: TGTGCCAGCTCACCTCGGGGGTCCGATATAAAAAACATTCAGTACTTC. Translation: CASSPRGSDIKNIQYF. The entire variable domain, with the rest obtained from reference TRBV18 and TRBJ2-4, is as follows: NAGVMQNPRHLVRRRGQEARLRCSPMKGHSHVYWYRQLPEEGLKFMVYLQKENIIDESGMPKERFSAEFPKEGPSILRIQQVVRGDSAAYFCASSPRGSDIKNIQYFGAGTRLSVL.

The chain couples TRBV11-1 to TRBJ2-3; TRBD2 matches at 12 bases. Germline assignment: CDR1 SGHAT and CDR2 FQDESV (reference sequence). V shed 6 bases and J 6 bases; nucleotides not matched to a gene: 4. This CDR3 is 14 amino acids long. DNA of the CDR3: TGTGCCAGCAGTTCAACTAGCGGGGGGGATACGCAGTATTTT. It yields the protein CASSSTSGGDTQYF.

The chain's CDR3 is CASSLELDDEQFF. In DNA, the CDR3 is TGCGCCAGCAGCTTGGAACTTGATGATGAGCAGTTCTTC. The gene calls are TRBV5-1 and TRBJ2-1; D not resolved. Trimming took off 0 bases at V and 8 bases at J, with 9 bases between the two ends. There are 13 residues in the CDR3. From germline, CDR1 is SGHRS and CDR2 YFSETQ. Based on the CDR3 plus reference TRBV5-1 and TRBJ2-1, the full variable domain is KAGVTQTPRYLIKTRGQQVTLSCSPISGHRSVSWYQQTPGQGLQFLFEYFSETQRNKGNFPGRFSGRQFSNSRSEMNVSTLELGDSALYLCASSLELDDEQFFGPGTRLTVL.

This clone was counted only a few times. The chain has TRBV11-2 and TRBJ1-2; 7 nucleotides line up with TRBD1. Germline lookup yields CDR1 SGHAT and CDR2 FQNNGV. The CDR3 has 15 residues. V shed 5 bases, J shed 4 bases, and the junction held 10 bases outside the gene matches. The CDR3 nucleotides read TGTGCCAGCAGCCCGAGAGGGGGCGGCGGCTATGGCTACACCTTC. The encoded protein is CASSPRGGGGYGYTF.

The chain couples TRBV5-1 to TRBJ2-5; 11 bases line up with TRBD1. Trimming cost V 4 bases and J 2 bases; bases outside gene matches: 4. Germline V gene lookup returns CDR1 SGHRS and CDR2 YFSETQ. The CDR3 extends over 15 amino acids. CDR3 residues: CASSTGTGGQETQYF. For the CDR3, the DNA is TGCGCCAGCAGCACCGGGACAGGGGGGCAAGAGACCCAGTACTTC.

This sequence joins TRBV7-2 and TRBJ1-1; TRBD1 is a possible D gene (5 bases). V lost 3 bases, J lost 0 bases, and 14 bases lay in between. The CDR3 length is 16 residues. Germline V gene data show CDR1 as SGHTA and CDR2 as FQGNSA. This chain's CDR3 is CASSFAAGWLNTEAFF. In DNA form, the CDR3 reads TGTGCCAGCAGCTTCGCCGCAGGGTGGTTGAACACTGAAGCTTTCTTT.

J is TRBJ2-1 and V is TRBV11-3, with TRBD2 matching 7 bases. Germline V gene sequence: CDR1 SGHNT, CDR2 YENEEA. The CDR3 totals 15 residues. Trimming took 3 bases from V and 2 from J; bases not matched to a gene: 4. CDR3 residues: CASSLGGTTYNEQFF. The CDR3 coding sequence is TGTGCCAGCAGCTTGGGTGGGACTACCTACAATGAGCAGTTCTTC.

This chain links TRBV4-3 with TRBJ2-1, with 9 positions matching TRBD2. This CDR3 is 16 amino acids long. V lost 4 bases to trimming and J lost 9 bases; unmatched junction nucleotides: 13. Germline CDR1 LGHNA, CDR2 YSLEER. The CDR3 DNA follows: TGCGCCAGCAGCCCCAGGGGAGGCGGGGGGGCCGGTGAGCAGTTCTTC. Translating gives CASSPRGGGGAGEQFF.

V and J are TRBV5-4 and TRBJ1-6; D not resolved. The CDR3 spans 14 residues. The V and J ends lost 2 bases and 6 bases respectively, with 9 bases between them. Germline CDR1 and CDR2: SGHNT and YYREEE (reference sequence). Here the CDR3 DNA reads TGTGCCAGCAGCTTCGGCGGTTTTAATTCACCCCTCCACTTT. Encoded protein: CASSFGGFNSPLHF. The full variable domain, its missing parts supplied by reference TRBV5-4 and TRBJ1-6, is ETGVTQSPTHLIKTRGQQVTLRCSSQSGHNTVSWYQQALGQGPQFIFQYYREEENGRGNFPPRFSGLQFPNYSSELNVNALELDDSALYLCASSFGGFNSPLHFGNGTRLTVT.

The CDR3 DNA follows: TGTGCCAGCAGTGAAAGGCGGCCTAGCACAGATACGCAGTATTTT. Translating gives CASSERRPSTDTQYF. V gene TRBV2 combines with J gene TRBJ2-3; D remains unclear. CDR1 and CDR2 from the germline V gene are SNHLY and FYNNEI. There are 15 residues in the CDR3. Trimming stripped 2 bases from V and 0 bases from J, with 9 bases between.

V is TRBV29-1 and J is TRBJ1-1; D may be TRBD1 (5 bases). The V end was cut by 7 bases, the J end by 7 bases, with 22 bases between. Per the germline V gene, CDR1 is SQVTM and CDR2 is ANQGSEA. CDR3 size: 14 residues. Here the CDR3 reads CSAGGGADGVEAFF. The CDR3 DNA reads TGCAGCGCTGGGGGAGGGGCCGATGGAGTTGAAGCTTTCTTT. Drawing the rest from reference TRBV29-1 and TRBJ1-1, the complete variable domain is SAVISQKPSRDICQRGTSLTIQCQVDSQVTMMFWYRQQPGQSLTLIATANQGSEATYESGFVIDKFPISRPNLTFSTLTVSNMSPEDSSIYLCSAGGGADGVEAFFGQGTRLTVV.

The chain is built from TRBV12-5 and TRBJ2-7; unclear D gene. Germline-derived CDR1 and CDR2 are LGHNT and FRNRAP. The V and J ends lost 1 base and 2 bases respectively, with 9 bases between them. CDR3 length: 14 residues. The DNA of the CDR3 is TGTGCTAGTGGTTTGGCGAGTCGGGCCTACGAGCAGTACTTC. This translates into CASGLASRAYEQYF.

The rearrangement uses TRBV19 and TRBJ1-3; TRBD1 might be the D (6 bases). Per the germline V gene, CDR1 is LNHDA and CDR2 is SQIVND (reference sequence). The germline V and J ends were trimmed by 6 bases and 0 bases, with 9 bases remaining between them. The CDR3 has 14 residues. The CDR3 spells CASRDRSSGNTIYF. The CDR3 nucleotides are TGTGCCAGTAGAGACAGGAGCTCTGGAAACACCATATATTTT.